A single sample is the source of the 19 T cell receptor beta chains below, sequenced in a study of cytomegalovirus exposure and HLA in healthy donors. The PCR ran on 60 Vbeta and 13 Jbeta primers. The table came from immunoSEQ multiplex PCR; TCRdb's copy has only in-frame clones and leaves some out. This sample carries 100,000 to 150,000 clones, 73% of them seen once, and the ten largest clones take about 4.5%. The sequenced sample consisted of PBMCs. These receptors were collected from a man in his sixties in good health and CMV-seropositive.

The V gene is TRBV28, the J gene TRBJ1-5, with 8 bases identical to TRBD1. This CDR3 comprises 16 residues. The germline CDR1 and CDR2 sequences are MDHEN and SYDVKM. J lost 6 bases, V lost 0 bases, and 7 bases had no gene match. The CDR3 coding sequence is TGTGCCAGCAGTTTATGGCCCCGGACAGGGCCTCAGCCCCAGCATTTT. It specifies CASSLWPRTGPQPQHF.

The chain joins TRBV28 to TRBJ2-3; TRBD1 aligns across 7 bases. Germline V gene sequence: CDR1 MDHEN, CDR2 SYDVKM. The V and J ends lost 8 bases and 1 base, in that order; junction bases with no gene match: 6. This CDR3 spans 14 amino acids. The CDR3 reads CASFSQGGTDTQYF. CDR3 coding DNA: TGTGCCAGCTTTTCGCAGGGGGGCACAGATACGCAGTATTTT.

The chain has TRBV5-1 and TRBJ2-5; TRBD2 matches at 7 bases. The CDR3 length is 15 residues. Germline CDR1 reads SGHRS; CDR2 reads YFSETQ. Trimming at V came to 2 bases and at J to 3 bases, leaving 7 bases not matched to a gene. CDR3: CASSFIGTTEETQYF. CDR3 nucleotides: TGCGCCAGCAGCTTTATAGGGACTACCGAAGAGACCCAGTACTTC.

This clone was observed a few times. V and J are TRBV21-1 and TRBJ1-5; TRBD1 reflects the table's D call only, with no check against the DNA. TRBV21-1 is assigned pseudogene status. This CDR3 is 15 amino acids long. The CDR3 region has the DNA TGTGCCAGCAGCACCCCCCGGACAGGTTATCAGCCCCAGCATTTT. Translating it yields CASSTPRTGYQPQHF.

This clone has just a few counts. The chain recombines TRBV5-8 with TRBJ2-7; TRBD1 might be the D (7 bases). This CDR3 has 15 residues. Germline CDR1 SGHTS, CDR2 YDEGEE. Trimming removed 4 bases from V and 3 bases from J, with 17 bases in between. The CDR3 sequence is CASSQQGGSYYEQYF. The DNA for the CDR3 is TGTGCCAGCAGCCAGCAGGGGGGCTCCTACTACGAGCAGTACTTC.

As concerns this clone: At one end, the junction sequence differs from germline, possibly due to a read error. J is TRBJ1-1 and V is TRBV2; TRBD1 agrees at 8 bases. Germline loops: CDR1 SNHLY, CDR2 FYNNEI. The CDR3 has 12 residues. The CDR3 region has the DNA TGTGCCAGCAGTCCACAGACAGGGGAAGGTTTCTTT. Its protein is CASSPQTGEGFF. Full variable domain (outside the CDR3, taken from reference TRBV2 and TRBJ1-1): EPEVTQTPSHQVTQMGQEVILRCVPISNHLYFYWYRQILGQKVEFLVSFYNNEISEKSEIFDDQFSVERPDGSNFTLKIRSTKLEDSAMYFCASSPQTGEGFFGQGTRLTVV.

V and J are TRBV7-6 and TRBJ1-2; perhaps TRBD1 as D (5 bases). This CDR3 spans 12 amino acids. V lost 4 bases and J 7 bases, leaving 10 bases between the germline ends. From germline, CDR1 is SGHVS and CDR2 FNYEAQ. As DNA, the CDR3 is TGTGCCAGCAGCTCAACGGGGGGTGGCTACACCTTC. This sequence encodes CASSSTGGGYTF.

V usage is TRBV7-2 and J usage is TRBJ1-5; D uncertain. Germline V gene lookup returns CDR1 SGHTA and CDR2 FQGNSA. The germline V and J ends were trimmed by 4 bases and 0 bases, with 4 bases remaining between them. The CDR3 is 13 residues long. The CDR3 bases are TGTGCCAGCAGCTCCAATAGCAATCAGCCCCAGCATTTT. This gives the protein CASSSNSNQPQHF.

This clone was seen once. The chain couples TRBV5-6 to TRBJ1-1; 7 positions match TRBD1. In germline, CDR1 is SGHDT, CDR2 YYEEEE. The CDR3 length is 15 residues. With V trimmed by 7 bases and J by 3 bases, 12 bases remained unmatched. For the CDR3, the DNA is TGTGCCAGCCGAACTTCTAAGGGGGCGTACACTGAAGCTTTCTTT. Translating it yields CASRTSKGAYTEAFF. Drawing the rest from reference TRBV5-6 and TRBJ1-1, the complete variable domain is DAGVTQSPTHLIKTRGQQVTLRCSPKSGHDTVSWYQQALGQGPQFIFQYYEEEERQRGNFPDRFSGHQFPNYSSELNVNALLLGDSALYLCASRTSKGAYTEAFFGQGTRLTVV.

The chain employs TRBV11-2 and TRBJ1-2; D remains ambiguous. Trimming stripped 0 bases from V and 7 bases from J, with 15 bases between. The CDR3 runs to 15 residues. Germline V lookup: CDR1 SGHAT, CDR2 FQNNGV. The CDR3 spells CASSLESHFSGGYTF. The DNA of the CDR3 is TGTGCCAGCAGCTTAGAGTCCCACTTTAGCGGTGGCTACACCTTC.

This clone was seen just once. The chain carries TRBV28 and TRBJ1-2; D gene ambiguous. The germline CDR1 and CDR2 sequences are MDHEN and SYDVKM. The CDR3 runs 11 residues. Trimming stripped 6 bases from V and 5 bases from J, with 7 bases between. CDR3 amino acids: CASRDGYGYTF. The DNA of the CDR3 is TGTGCCAGCAGAGACGGGTATGGCTACACCTTC.

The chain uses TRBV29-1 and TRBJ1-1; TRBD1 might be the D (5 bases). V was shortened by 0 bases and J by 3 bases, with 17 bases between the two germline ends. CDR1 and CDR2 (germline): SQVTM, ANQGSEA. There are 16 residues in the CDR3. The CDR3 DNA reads TGCAGCGTTGAAGAGTACGGTGAGGGAGGGGACACTGAAGCTTTCTTT. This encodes CSVEEYGEGGDTEAFF.

The CDR3 DNA is TGTGCCAGCAGTGGTTTAGGGAGAGAGACCCAGTACTTC. Amino acid sequence: CASSGLGRETQYF. The chain recombines TRBV6-1 with TRBJ2-5; D perhaps matches TRBD2 (5 bases). The germline CDR1 and CDR2 sequences are MNHNS and SASEGT. V lost 4 bases, J lost 4 bases, and 10 bases lay in between. CDR3 length: 13 amino acids.

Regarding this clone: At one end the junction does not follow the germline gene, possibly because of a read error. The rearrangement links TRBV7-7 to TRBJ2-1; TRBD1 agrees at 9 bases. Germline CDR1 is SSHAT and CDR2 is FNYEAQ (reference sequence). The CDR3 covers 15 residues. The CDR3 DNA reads TGTGCTAGCAGCTTGCGACAGGGGGGATACAATGAGCAGTTCTTC. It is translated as CASSLRQGGYNEQFF. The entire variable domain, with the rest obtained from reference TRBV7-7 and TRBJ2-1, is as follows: GAGVSQSPRYKVTKRGQDVTLRCDPISSHATLYWYQQALGQGPEFLTYFNYEAQPDKSGLPSDRFSAERPEGSISTLTIQRTEQRDSAMYRCASSLRQGGYNEQFFGPGTRLTVL.

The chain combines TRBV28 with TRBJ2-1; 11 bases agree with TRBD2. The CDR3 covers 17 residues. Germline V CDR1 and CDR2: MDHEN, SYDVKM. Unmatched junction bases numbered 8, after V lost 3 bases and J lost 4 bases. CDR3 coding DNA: TGTGCCAGCAGTTTCCCGTCTAGCGGGGGGATTTACAATGAGCAGTTCTTC. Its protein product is CASSFPSSGGIYNEQFF.

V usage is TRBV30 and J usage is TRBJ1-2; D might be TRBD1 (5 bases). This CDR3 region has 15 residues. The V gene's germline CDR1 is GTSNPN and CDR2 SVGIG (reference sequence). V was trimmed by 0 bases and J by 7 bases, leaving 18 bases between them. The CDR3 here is CAWSVNLQGFSGYTF. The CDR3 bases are TGTGCCTGGAGTGTAAATCTCCAGGGATTTTCTGGCTACACCTTC.

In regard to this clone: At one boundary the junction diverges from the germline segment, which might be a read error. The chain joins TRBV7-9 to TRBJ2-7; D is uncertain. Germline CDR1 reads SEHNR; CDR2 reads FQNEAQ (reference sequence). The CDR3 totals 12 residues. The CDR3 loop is CSSSFSSYEQYF. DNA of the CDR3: TGTTCCAGCAGCTTCTCCTCCTACGAGCAGTACTTC. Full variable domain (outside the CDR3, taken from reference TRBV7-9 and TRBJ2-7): DTGVSQNPRHKITKRGQNVTFRCDPISEHNRLYWYRQTLGQGPEFLTYFQNEAQLEKSRLLSDRFSAERPKGSFSTLEIQRTEQGDSAMYLCSSSFSSYEQYFGPGTRLTVT.

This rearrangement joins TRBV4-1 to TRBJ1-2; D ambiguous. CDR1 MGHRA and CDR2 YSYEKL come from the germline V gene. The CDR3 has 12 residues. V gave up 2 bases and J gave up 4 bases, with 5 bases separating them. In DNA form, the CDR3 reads TGCGCCAGCAGCCAAAATCGCTATGGCTACACCTTC. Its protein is CASSQNRYGYTF.

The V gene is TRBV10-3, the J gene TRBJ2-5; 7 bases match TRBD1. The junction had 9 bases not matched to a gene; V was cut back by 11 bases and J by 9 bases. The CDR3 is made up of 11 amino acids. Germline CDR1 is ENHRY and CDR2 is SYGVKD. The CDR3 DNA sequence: TGTGCCGTTCGGGAACAGGGGCCCCAGTACTTC. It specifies CAVREQGPQYF.